The rows below give T cell receptor beta chains drawn from one sample of a study of chemoradiotherapy in HPV16-positive cancers. Method: immunoSEQ multiplex PCR; TCRdb's copy keeps in-frame clones and lacks some. In the table there are about 12,000 clones, about 88% of which are singletons. This specimen was blood, taken from a patient who underwent chemoradiotherapy. Receptor source: a human donor with HPV-associated anogenital cancer. Both conserved end residues are part of each CDR3.

v_call	cdr3_length	j_call	cdr3_aa
TRBV27	17	TRBJ2-5	CASSGTGTSGVQETQYF
TRBV4-2	13	TRBJ2-7	CASSQDEGSEQYF
TRBV28	18	TRBJ1-5	CASRLRRGQALIRQPQHF
TRBV5-1	15	TRBJ1-6	CASSLRDSYNSPLHF
TRBV4-3	17	TRBJ2-7	CASSHLLGGGYSYEQYF
TRBV6-5	15	TRBJ1-5	CASSADSSSNQPQHF
TRBV18	13	TRBJ1-2	CASSETGDYGYTF
TRBV27	13	TRBJ2-2	CASSLRGTGELFF
TRBV18	17	TRBJ2-6	CASSPRQAGSGANVLTF
TRBV25-1	12	TRBJ1-6	CASSDPGLPLHF
TRBV5-5	14	TRBJ1-1	CASSRDTTNTEAFF
TRBV6-5	16	TRBJ1-3	CASSYSPGQHGNTIYF
TRBV28	15	TRBJ2-4	CASSSAASGRYIQYF
TRBV7-2	16	TRBJ2-7	CASSLQGAGASYEQYF
TRBV9	14	TRBJ2-7	CASSVGDKYYEQYF
TRBV5-1	14	TRBJ2-5	CASSSDTFQETQYF
TRBV6-1	15	TRBJ2-5	CASNARTSGGAPQYF
TRBV2	13	TRBJ1-2	CASSREGNYGYTF
TRBV27	14	TRBJ2-7	CASSLMEGFGEQYF
TRBV19	13	TRBJ1-5	CASSRQGDQPQHF
TRBV12-5	18	TRBJ2-3	CASGLVLYSPRGADTQYF
TRBV5-5	14	TRBJ2-7	CASSPGRPNYEQYF
TRBV10-3	14	TRBJ2-7	CAISDGQVSYEQYF
TRBV6-1	15	TRBJ2-5	CASSDAAGGQETQYF
TRBV11-2	17	TRBJ2-2	CASKLRRGGHERGELFF
TRBV28	14	TRBJ2-1	CASRAATGNNEQFF
TRBV28	15	TRBJ2-2	CASSLGLAGVGELFF
TRBV7-2	13	TRBJ2-3	CASSSSPGGAQYF
TRBV7-2	16	TRBJ2-1	CASSSVAGGSYNEQFF
TRBV2	13	TRBJ2-3	CASSGSPTDTQYF
TRBV7-2	13	TRBJ1-2	CASRATVGGGYTF
TRBV4-1	15	TRBJ2-7	CASSQDLLGPGEQYF
TRBV7-8	15	TRBJ2-5	CASSRGQGNQETQYF
TRBV7-5	18	TRBJ2-5	CARSFRTGGRAFGETQYF
TRBV4-1	13	TRBJ1-1	CASSQGLQGTAFF
TRBV18	19	TRBJ2-6	CASSPRRTSDDSGANVLTF
TRBV19	13	TRBJ2-2	CATRMSGTGELFF
TRBV29-1	12	TRBJ2-5	CSVEGKRETQYF
TRBV18	15	TRBJ1-6	CASSYDRGYNSPLHF
TRBV2	12	TRBJ2-7	CASTGVRYEQYF
TRBV6-1	13	TRBJ2-1	CASSLAGEYEQFF
TRBV28	13	TRBJ2-1	CATGRFSYNEQFF
TRBV7-6	16	TRBJ2-7	CASSRTSGRGAYEQYF
TRBV5-1	14	TRBJ1-2	CASSLEGQPNGYTF
TRBV7-2	15	TRBJ2-7	CASSLGPQGSYEQYF
TRBV6-5	13	TRBJ2-1	CASRTGWGNEQFF
TRBV15	16	TRBJ1-5	CATSRAGGLGNQPQHF
TRBV7-3	15	TRBJ2-1	CASSPRTSSYNEQFF
TRBV6-5	14	TRBJ1-1	CASSALDRGTEAFF
TRBV4-1	16	TRBJ2-1	CASSPSRLEKRVGQFF
TRBV19	13	TRBJ1-4	CASRTADGEKLFF
TRBV28	14	TRBJ1-1	CASSPRDGMREAFF
TRBV5-4	15	TRBJ1-2	CASSQLGRRSYGYTF
TRBV27	15	TRBJ1-6	CACRAGSVSRSPLHF
TRBV7-2	16	TRBJ2-1	CASSSKWGTGGNEQFF
TRBV28	19	TRBJ1-2	CASTLRGWGQGAFNYGYTF
TRBV28	15	TRBJ2-2	CASSSGTGDTGELFF